The T cell receptor beta chain under discussion was sequenced for a study of CXCR3-negative and CXCR3-positive naive CD8 T cells. The authors made the TRB cDNA libraries by 5' RACE using UMI labels. TCRdb re-called the 5' RACE reads, yielding one record per CDR3 amino acid sequence without DNA. The sample data list approximately 83,000 distinct CDR3 sequences. The germline V gene has CDR1 LGHNA and CDR2 YNFKEQ. This CDR3 spans 15 amino acids. The sequencing input was naive CXCR3- CD8+ T cells from blood. The subset is: CD45RO-CCR7+CD27+CD95- naive CD8+ T cells lacking CXCR3 (TNR3-). The rearrangement uses TRBV4-2 and TRBJ2-5; TCRdb indicates TRBD1, and absent DNA this call remains unverified. This clonotype was sampled from a human donor in good health. Some clones in this sample may be carry-over from other donors' samples. The CDR3 loop reads CASSHLPGPGETQYF.